A selection of T cell receptor beta chains follows, all from one sample in a study of vaccination effects on CD4 cells after COVID-19. These receptors' antigens are unknown. Clones were sequenced by immunoSEQ multiplex PCR, and TCRdb holds only the in-frame ones, with some missing. The table includes roughly 53,000 clones, more than 70% detected once. This specimen was CD4+ T cells from PBMCs cultured with HCoV-OC43 spike peptides, taken before COVID-19 vaccination. All receptors derive from a human donor who received a COVID-19 vaccine. The CDR3 runs from the conserved cysteine through the conserved F or W. A D gene is named only where the DNA matches it firmly. Clone sizes are given selectively: once, few, many, or a class where the clone is expanded.

j_gene,abundance,d_gene,v_gene,CDR3nt,CDR3aa
TRBJ2-1,once,TRBD2,TRBV3-1/TRBV3-2,TGTGCCAGCAGACCAGCCGGGGGGGCGAGGAATGAGCAGTTCTTC,CASRPAGGARNEQFF
TRBJ2-5,-,-,TRBV12-3/TRBV12-4,TGTGCCAGCAGCCCCGGGGGGACCCAGTACTTC,CASSPGGTQYF
TRBJ2-1,-,TRBD1,TRBV4-3,TGCGCCAGCAGCCTGGGACAGGGTAGGCACAATGAGCAGTTCTTC,CASSLGQGRHNEQFF
TRBJ1-2,-,TRBD1,TRBV7-2,TGTGCCAGCAGCCCCCGGACAGGGGATGGCTACACCTTC,CASSPRTGDGYTF
TRBJ1-2,-,-,TRBV6-5,TGTGCCAGCAGTTACTCGGAGAAACTACGAGGCTACACCTTC,CASSYSEKLRGYTF
TRBJ2-4,-,-,TRBV28,TGTGCCAGCAGTTTCTATGCCAAAAACATTCAGTACTTC,CASSFYAKNIQYF
TRBJ1-4,once,TRBD1,TRBV3-1/TRBV3-2,TGTGCCAGCAGCCATATACAGGGGGTTGGCGAAAAACTGTTTTTT,CASSHIQGVGEKLFF
TRBJ2-5,-,-,TRBV27,TGTGCCAGCAGTTCCTCGAGGGGATGGCAAGAGACCCAGTACTTC,CASSSSRGWQETQYF
TRBJ2-3,-,-,TRBV7-2,TGTGCCAGCAGCTCCGGGACATTTAGCACAGATACGCAGTATTTT,CASSSGTFSTDTQYF
TRBJ1-5,once,-,TRBV7-9,TGTGCCAGCAGCCGGGGGAATCAGCCCCAGCATTTT,CASSRGNQPQHF
TRBJ1-6,few,-,TRBV23-1,TGCGCCAGCAGTCGGACCAGGGTTCGGAATTCACCCCTCCACTTT,CASSRTRVRNSPLHF
TRBJ1-1,-,-,TRBV10-1,TGCGCCAGCAGTGATCCAGATAACACTGAAGCTTTCTTT,CASSDPDNTEAFF
TRBJ2-1,-,TRBD2,TRBV24-1,TGTGCCACCAGTGACGCTCTGGGGAGCGGGGGGACCTACAATGAGCAGTTCTTC,CATSDALGSGGTYNEQFF
TRBJ2-1,-,TRBD2,TRBV5-1,TGCGCCAGCAGCTTGGGGAGCGGGGGGCCGCTCAATGAGCAGTTCTTC,CASSLGSGGPLNEQFF
TRBJ2-3,-,-,TRBV5-1,TGCGCCAGCAGCTTGGCTCCAGCCGCAGATACGCAGTATTTT,CASSLAPAADTQYF
TRBJ2-6,-,-,TRBV4-1,TGCGCCAGCAGCCCCAGGGTGGGGGGCACTTCTGGGGCCAACGTCCTGACTTTC,CASSPRVGGTSGANVLTF
TRBJ2-3,-,TRBD1,TRBV18,TGTGCCAGCTCACCCACAGGGGGGGATACGCAGTATTTT,CASSPTGGDTQYF
TRBJ1-1,-,TRBD1,TRBV5-1,TGCGCCAGCAGCTCTACAGGGGGAGCGACTGAAGCTTTCTTT,CASSSTGGATEAFF
TRBJ1-5,-,TRBD1,TRBV6-4,TGTGCCAGCATCACAGGGGTTGTGAGCAATCAGCCCCAGCATTTT,CASITGVVSNQPQHF
TRBJ2-3,once,-,TRBV7-2,TGTGCCAGCAGCTTAGGGCTAGCGTGGAATACGCAGTATTTT,CASSLGLAWNTQYF
TRBJ1-1,once,-,TRBV18,TGTGCCAGCTCACCAGATCCATTCATGAACACTGAAGCTTTCTTT,CASSPDPFMNTEAFF
TRBJ1-2,-,-,TRBV30,TGTGCCCTAGGGACCTATGGCTACACCTTC,CALGTYGYTF
TRBJ1-2,-,-,TRBV5-1,TGCGCCAGCAGCTTGGGGACCGGGAACTATGGCTACACCTTC,CASSLGTGNYGYTF
TRBJ2-2,few,-,TRBV19,TGTGCCAGTAGTATAGGCCTGGGGGGGCCTAACGGGGAGCTGTTTTTT,CASSIGLGGPNGELFF
TRBJ1-2,-,-,TRBV29-1,TGCAGCGTTTCCCCTAGGGGGGCTAACTATGGCTACACCTTC,CSVSPRGANYGYTF
TRBJ1-1,-,-,TRBV18,TGTGCCAGCTCACCCGGGCCAAAGAACACTGAAGCTTTCTTT,CASSPGPKNTEAFF
TRBJ1-1,-,-,TRBV19,TGTGCCAGTAGTATATATCGGGGGATGAACACTGAAGCTTTCTTT,CASSIYRGMNTEAFF
TRBJ1-1,-,-,TRBV6-5,TGTGCCAGCAGTAAGACCGGAGGGGACACTGAAGCTTTCTTT,CASSKTGGDTEAFF
TRBJ1-2,once,-,TRBV5-1,TGCGCCAGCAGCTACGAACAGGGTACGGGCTACACCTTC,CASSYEQGTGYTF
TRBJ1-5,-,-,TRBV21-1,TGTGCCAGCAGCAAAGCTCGAACAGGGTGCCTCAATCAGCCCCAGCATTTT,CASSKARTGCLNQPQHF
TRBJ2-2,-,-,TRBV14,TGTGCCAGCAGCCCATTAGGTGGTCCGGGACAAAACACCGGGGAGCTGTTTTTT,CASSPLGGPGQNTGELFF
TRBJ1-6,-,-,TRBV10-3,TGTGCCATCAGTGATCCAGCCCGCTTAGGGGTGTCACCCCTCCACTTT,CAISDPARLGVSPLHF